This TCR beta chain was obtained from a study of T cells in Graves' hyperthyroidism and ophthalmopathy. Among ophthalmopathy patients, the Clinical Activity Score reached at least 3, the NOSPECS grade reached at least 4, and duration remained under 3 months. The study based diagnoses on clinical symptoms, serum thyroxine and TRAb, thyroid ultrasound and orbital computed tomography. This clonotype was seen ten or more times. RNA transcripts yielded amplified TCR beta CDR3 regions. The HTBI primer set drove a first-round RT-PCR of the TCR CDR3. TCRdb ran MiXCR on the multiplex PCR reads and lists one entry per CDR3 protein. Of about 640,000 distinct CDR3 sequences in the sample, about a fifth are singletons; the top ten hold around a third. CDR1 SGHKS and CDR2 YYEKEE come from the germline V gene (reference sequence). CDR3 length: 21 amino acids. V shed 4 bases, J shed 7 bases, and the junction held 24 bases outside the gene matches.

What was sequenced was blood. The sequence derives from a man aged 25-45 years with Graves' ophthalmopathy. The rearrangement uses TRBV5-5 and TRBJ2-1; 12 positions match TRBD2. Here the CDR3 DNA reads TGTGCCAGCAGCCGACCCCCTCTAGCGGGAGGGCCCGGGGTGATCGGGAATGAGCAGTTCTTC. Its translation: CASSRPPLAGGPGVIGNEQFF.